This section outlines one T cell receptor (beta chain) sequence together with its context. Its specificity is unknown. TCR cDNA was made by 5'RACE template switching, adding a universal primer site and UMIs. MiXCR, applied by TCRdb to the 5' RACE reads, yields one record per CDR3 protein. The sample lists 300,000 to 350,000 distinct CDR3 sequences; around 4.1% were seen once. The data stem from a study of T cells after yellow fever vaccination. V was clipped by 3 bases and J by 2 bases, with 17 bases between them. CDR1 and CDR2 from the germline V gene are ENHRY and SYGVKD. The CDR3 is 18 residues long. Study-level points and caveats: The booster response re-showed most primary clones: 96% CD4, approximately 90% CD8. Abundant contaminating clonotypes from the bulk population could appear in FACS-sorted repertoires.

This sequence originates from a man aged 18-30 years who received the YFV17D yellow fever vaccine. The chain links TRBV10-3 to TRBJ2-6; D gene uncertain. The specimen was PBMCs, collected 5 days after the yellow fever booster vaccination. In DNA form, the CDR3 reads TGTGCCATCAGTGACCGTAGACAAATGGATACTGGGGCCAACGTCCTGACTTTC. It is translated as CAISDRRQMDTGANVLTF.